The source of this T cell receptor beta chain is a study of blood T cell repertoires in COVID-19. This clone was seen just once. The CDR3 consists of 15 residues. Clones were read by immunoSEQ multiplex PCR, and TCRdb kept only the in-frame ones, dropping some. The sample carries about 250,000 clones, about 82% recorded once. The source material was PBMCs or T cells enriched from blood (not recorded which). The sequence came from a woman aged 45 to 65 with acute COVID-19. V usage is TRBV21-1 and J usage is TRBJ1-2; the table names TRBD1, a call not compared with the DNA. TRBV21-1 is a listed pseudogene. In DNA, the CDR3 is TGTGCCAGCCGCATGGACAGAGCTCCTAACTATGGCTACACCTTC. As protein: CASRMDRAPNYGYTF.